This T cell receptor beta chain is from a study of regulatory T cells in long-lasting Graves disease. The time point denotes: newly diagnosed GD, antithyroid drugs for less than 3 months. Researchers made the TCR library from RNA that was extracted from PBMCs. Ten or more counts support this clonotype. In building TCR beta libraries, iRepertoire HTBI primers were used together with Arm-PCR of CDR3 regions. TCRdb processed the multiplex PCR reads anew with MiXCR; each CDR3 protein has one entry. The sample records around 420,000 distinct CDR3 sequences, about 15% being singletons. Per germline, CDR1 LGHNA and CDR2 YNFKEQ. CDR3 length equals 17 residues. V lost 2 bases and J lost 3, with 20 bases in between. This sample also belongs to another study, concerning T cells in Graves' hyperthyroidism and ophthalmopathy.

The clonotype comes from a woman in her thirties or forties with Graves disease. The genes are TRBV4-2 and TRBJ2-7; D gene ambiguous. This specimen was peripheral blood mononuclear cells (PBMCs), taken at new diagnosis, from a patient treated with antithyroid drugs. CDR3 region: CASSQSRRRRRDYEQYF. In DNA, the CDR3 is TGTGCCAGCAGCCAATCCCGAAGGCGGAGACGAGACTACGAGCAGTACTTC.